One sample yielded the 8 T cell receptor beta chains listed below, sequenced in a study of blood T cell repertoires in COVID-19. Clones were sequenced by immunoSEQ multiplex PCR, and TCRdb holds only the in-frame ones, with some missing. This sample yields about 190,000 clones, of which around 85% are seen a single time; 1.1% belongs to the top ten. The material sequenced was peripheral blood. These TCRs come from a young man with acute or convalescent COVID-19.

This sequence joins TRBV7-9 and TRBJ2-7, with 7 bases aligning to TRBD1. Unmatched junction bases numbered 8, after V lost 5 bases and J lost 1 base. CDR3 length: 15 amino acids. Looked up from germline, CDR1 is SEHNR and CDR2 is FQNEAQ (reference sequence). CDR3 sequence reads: CASSTTRDRSYEQYF. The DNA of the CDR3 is TGTGCCAGCAGCACTACCAGGGACAGATCCTACGAGCAGTACTTC.

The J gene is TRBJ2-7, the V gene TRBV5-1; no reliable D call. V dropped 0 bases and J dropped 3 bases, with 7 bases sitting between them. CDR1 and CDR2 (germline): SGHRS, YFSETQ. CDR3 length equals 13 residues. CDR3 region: CASSLGPFYEQYF. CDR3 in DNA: TGCGCCAGCAGCTTGGGGCCATTCTACGAGCAGTACTTC.

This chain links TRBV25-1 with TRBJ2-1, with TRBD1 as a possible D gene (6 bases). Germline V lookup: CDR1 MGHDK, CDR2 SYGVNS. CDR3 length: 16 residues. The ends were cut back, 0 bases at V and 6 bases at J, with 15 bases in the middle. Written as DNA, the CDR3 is TGTGCCAGCAGTGAATATACGACAGGATTGGTCAATGAGCAGTTCTTC. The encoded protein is CASSEYTTGLVNEQFF. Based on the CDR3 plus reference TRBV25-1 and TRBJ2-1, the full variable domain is EADIYQTPRYLVIGTGKKITLECSQTMGHDKMYWYQQDPGMELHLIHYSYGVNSTEKGDLSSESTVSRIRTEHFPLTLESARPSHTSQYLCASSEYTTGLVNEQFFGPGTRLTVL.

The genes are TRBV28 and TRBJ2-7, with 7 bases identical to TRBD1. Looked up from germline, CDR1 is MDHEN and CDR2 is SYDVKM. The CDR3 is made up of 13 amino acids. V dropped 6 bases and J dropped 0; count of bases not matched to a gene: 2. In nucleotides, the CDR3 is TGTGCCAGCAGACAGGGGCCCTCCTACGAGCAGTACTTC. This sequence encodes CASRQGPSYEQYF.

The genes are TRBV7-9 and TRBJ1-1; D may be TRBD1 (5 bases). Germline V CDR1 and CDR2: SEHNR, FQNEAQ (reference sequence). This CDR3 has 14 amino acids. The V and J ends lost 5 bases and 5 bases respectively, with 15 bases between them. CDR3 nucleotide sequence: TGTGCCAGCAGCCTGGAGGGGATCGGAACTGAAGCTTTCTTT. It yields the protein CASSLEGIGTEAFF.

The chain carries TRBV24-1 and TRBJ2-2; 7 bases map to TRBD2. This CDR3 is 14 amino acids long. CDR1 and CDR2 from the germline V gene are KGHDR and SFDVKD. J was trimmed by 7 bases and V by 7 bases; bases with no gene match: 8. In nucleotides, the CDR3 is TGTGCCACCAGCGTTACCGGGAGGAGCGGGGAGCTGTTTTTT. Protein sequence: CATSVTGRSGELFF.

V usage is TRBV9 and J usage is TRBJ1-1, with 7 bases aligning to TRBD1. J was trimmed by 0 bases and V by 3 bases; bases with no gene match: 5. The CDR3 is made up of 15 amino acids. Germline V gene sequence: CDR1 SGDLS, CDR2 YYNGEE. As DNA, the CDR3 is TGTGCCAGCAGCGCGACAGGGTCCATGAACACTGAAGCTTTCTTT. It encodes CASSATGSMNTEAFF.

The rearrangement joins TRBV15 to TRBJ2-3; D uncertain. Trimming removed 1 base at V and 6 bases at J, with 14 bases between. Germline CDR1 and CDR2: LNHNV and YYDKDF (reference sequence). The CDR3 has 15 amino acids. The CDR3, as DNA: TGTGCCACCAGCAGAGGGAGCGAGCCAGCGGATACGCAGTATTTT. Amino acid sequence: CATSRGSEPADTQYF.